These T cell receptor beta chains were read from a single sample in a study of neoadjuvant nivolumab and ipilimumab in lung cancer. Measured with immunoSEQ multiplex PCR; TCRdb has only the in-frame clones, and not every one. Among around 7,300 clones listed, approximately 85% were seen once. The source material was tumor tissue, sampled after neoadjuvant nivolumab, alone or with ipilimumab, at or shortly before surgery. The source of these receptors is an adult with non-small cell lung cancer. Both conserved end residues are part of each CDR3. A D gene is named only where the DNA matches it firmly. Clone size is given for some rows only: seen once, a few or many times, or a class if the clone is expanded.

clone size: .; J gene: TRBJ1-6; V gene: TRBV19; D gene: .; CDR3 protein: CASSPATGRASPLHF; CDR3 DNA: TGTGCCAGTAGTCCCGCTACAGGGAGGGCTTCACCCCTCCACTTT
clone size: .; J gene: TRBJ2-7; V gene: TRBV2; D gene: TRBD2; CDR3 protein: CASSELRGFGEQYF; CDR3 DNA: TGTGCCAGCAGTGAACTGCGGGGGTTCGGCGAGCAGTACTTC
clone size: .; J gene: TRBJ1-1; V gene: TRBV7-2; D gene: .; CDR3 protein: CASSLTGPTEAFF; CDR3 DNA: TGTGCCAGCAGCTTAACAGGGCCAACTGAAGCTTTCTTT
clone size: .; J gene: TRBJ2-3; V gene: TRBV7-2; D gene: .; CDR3 protein: CASSLKTSQPDTQYF; CDR3 DNA: TGTGCCAGCAGCTTAAAGACTAGTCAGCCAGATACGCAGTATTTT
clone size: once; J gene: TRBJ1-6; V gene: TRBV7-9; D gene: .; CDR3 protein: CASNRGLTGRGGPLHF; CDR3 DNA: TGTGCCAGCAATCGGGGGCTGACCGGGCGGGGAGGACCCCTCCACTTT
clone size: .; J gene: TRBJ2-2; V gene: TRBV5-1; D gene: .; CDR3 protein: CASSSDLLTGELFF; CDR3 DNA: TGCGCCAGCAGCTCGGACCTTCTTACCGGGGAGCTGTTTTTT
clone size: .; J gene: TRBJ1-1; V gene: TRBV20-1; D gene: .; CDR3 protein: CSPRKGTEAFF; CDR3 DNA: TGCAGCCCCCGGAAGGGGACCGAAGCTTTCTTT
clone size: .; J gene: TRBJ1-6; V gene: TRBV5-1; D gene: .; CDR3 protein: CASTRDAGDNSPLHF; CDR3 DNA: TGCGCCAGCACGCGGGACGCAGGGGACAATTCACCCCTCCACTTT
clone size: once; J gene: TRBJ1-2; V gene: TRBV7-2; D gene: .; CDR3 protein: CASSFEAEEYGYTF; CDR3 DNA: TGTGCCAGCAGCTTTGAGGCTGAGGAATATGGCTACACCTTC
clone size: .; J gene: TRBJ2-7; V gene: TRBV21-1; D gene: .; CDR3 protein: CASSKWRYEQYF; CDR3 DNA: TGTGCCAGCAGCAAATGGCGCTACGAGCAGTACTTC
clone size: .; J gene: TRBJ2-7; V gene: TRBV15; D gene: TRBD2; CDR3 protein: CATSRERGGSYEQYF; CDR3 DNA: TGTGCCACCAGCAGAGAGCGGGGGGGCTCCTACGAGCAGTACTTC
clone size: .; J gene: TRBJ1-1; V gene: TRBV5-1; D gene: TRBD1; CDR3 protein: CASSPRDRGLQDTEAFF; CDR3 DNA: TGCGCCAGCAGCCCAAGGGACAGGGGGCTTCAGGACACTGAAGCTTTCTTT
clone size: once; J gene: TRBJ1-2; V gene: TRBV2; D gene: .; CDR3 protein: CASSANYGYTF; CDR3 DNA: TGTGCCAGCAGCGCCAACTATGGCTACACCTTC
clone size: .; J gene: TRBJ2-7; V gene: TRBV5-1; D gene: .; CDR3 protein: CASSLDSEQYF; CDR3 DNA: TGCGCCAGCAGCCTAGACAGCGAGCAGTACTTC
clone size: .; J gene: TRBJ1-2; V gene: TRBV6-1; D gene: .; CDR3 protein: CASSEVTSVGYGYTF; CDR3 DNA: TGTGCCAGCAGTGAAGTGACGTCGGTGGGCTATGGCTACACCTTC
clone size: .; J gene: TRBJ2-1; V gene: TRBV6-5; D gene: TRBD1; CDR3 protein: CASTRTGEQFF; CDR3 DNA: TGTGCCAGCACCAGGACAGGGGAGCAGTTCTTC
clone size: once; J gene: TRBJ2-1; V gene: TRBV29-1; D gene: TRBD2; CDR3 protein: CSVVPSGIEQFF; CDR3 DNA: TGCAGCGTTGTCCCTAGCGGAATTGAGCAGTTCTTC
clone size: .; J gene: TRBJ1-3; V gene: TRBV7-2; D gene: .; CDR3 protein: CASSITGVGGNTIYF; CDR3 DNA: TGTGCCAGCAGCATTACTGGGGTTGGAGGAAACACCATATATTTT
clone size: .; J gene: TRBJ2-7; V gene: TRBV7-9; D gene: .; CDR3 protein: CASSSPLEEQPSYEQYF; CDR3 DNA: TGTGCCAGCAGCTCGCCGCTCGAAGAGCAACCCTCCTACGAGCAGTACTTC
clone size: .; J gene: TRBJ1-4; V gene: TRBV5-1; D gene: TRBD1; CDR3 protein: CASSLGGQGIEKLFF; CDR3 DNA: TGCGCCAGCAGCTTGGGGGGACAGGGAATTGAAAAACTGTTTTTT
clone size: .; J gene: TRBJ2-7; V gene: TRBV5-6; D gene: .; CDR3 protein: CASIRQGQYEQYF; CDR3 DNA: TGTGCCAGCATCCGGCAGGGTCAGTACGAGCAGTACTTC
clone size: .; J gene: TRBJ2-1; V gene: TRBV5-1; D gene: .; CDR3 protein: CASSLVEWNEQFF; CDR3 DNA: TGCGCCAGCAGCTTGGTAGAGTGGAATGAGCAGTTCTTC
clone size: .; J gene: TRBJ1-6; V gene: TRBV14; D gene: .; CDR3 protein: CASSQLNRRGGPLHF; CDR3 DNA: TGTGCCAGCAGCCAACTTAACAGGCGAGGAGGACCCCTCCACTTT
clone size: .; J gene: TRBJ2-7; V gene: TRBV30; D gene: .; CDR3 protein: CAWTLGGYEQYF; CDR3 DNA: TGTGCCTGGACTTTAGGGGGATACGAGCAGTACTTC
clone size: .; J gene: TRBJ2-3; V gene: TRBV6-6; D gene: TRBD2; CDR3 protein: CASVRGGTDTQYF; CDR3 DNA: TGTGCCAGCGTGCGGGGGGGCACAGATACGCAGTATTTT
clone size: .; J gene: TRBJ2-7; V gene: TRBV6-5; D gene: TRBD2; CDR3 protein: CASSIDRDYHYEQYF; CDR3 DNA: TGTGCCAGCAGCATTGACCGGGACTATCACTACGAGCAGTACTTC
clone size: few; J gene: TRBJ2-3; V gene: TRBV7-6; D gene: .; CDR3 protein: CASTPREFTDTQYF; CDR3 DNA: TGTGCCAGCACCCCGAGGGAATTCACAGATACGCAGTATTTT
clone size: .; J gene: TRBJ2-7; V gene: TRBV14; D gene: .; CDR3 protein: CASSRGRTIYEQYF; CDR3 DNA: TGTGCCAGCAGCCGAGGACGGACGATTTACGAGCAGTACTTC
clone size: .; J gene: TRBJ1-6; V gene: TRBV7-2; D gene: TRBD1; CDR3 protein: CASSPRQGGDSPLHF; CDR3 DNA: TGTGCCAGCAGCCCTCGGCAGGGGGGGGATTCACCCCTCCACTTT
clone size: .; J gene: TRBJ1-2; V gene: TRBV20-1; D gene: .; CDR3 protein: CSAMGANGYTF; CDR3 DNA: TGCAGTGCTATGGGGGCGAACGGCTACACCTTC
clone size: .; J gene: TRBJ2-7; V gene: TRBV5-1; D gene: TRBD2; CDR3 protein: CASSSGGASYEQYF; CDR3 DNA: TGCGCCAGCAGCTCCGGGGGGGCCTCCTACGAGCAGTACTTC
clone size: .; J gene: TRBJ2-7; V gene: TRBV6-1; D gene: TRBD1; CDR3 protein: CASSDAGTGFNEQYF; CDR3 DNA: TGTGCCAGCAGTGACGCCGGGACAGGGTTCAACGAGCAGTACTTC
clone size: .; J gene: TRBJ2-7; V gene: TRBV2; D gene: .; CDR3 protein: CASNPGVIPSYEQYF; CDR3 DNA: TGTGCCAGCAATCCGGGGGTCATCCCCTCCTACGAGCAGTACTTC
clone size: .; J gene: TRBJ2-6; V gene: TRBV7-2; D gene: .; CDR3 protein: CASSFGNSGANVLTF; CDR3 DNA: TGTGCCAGCAGCTTTGGGAACTCTGGGGCCAACGTCCTGACTTTC
clone size: .; J gene: TRBJ2-1; V gene: TRBV5-1; D gene: TRBD1; CDR3 protein: CASSSGQGASSEQFF; CDR3 DNA: TGCGCCAGCAGCTCCGGACAGGGGGCAAGTTCTGAGCAGTTCTTC
clone size: .; J gene: TRBJ1-6; V gene: TRBV6-6; D gene: .; CDR3 protein: CASSTGQGISPLHF; CDR3 DNA: TGTGCCAGCAGCACGGGTCAGGGCATTTCACCCCTCCACTTT
clone size: .; J gene: TRBJ1-1; V gene: TRBV2; D gene: .; CDR3 protein: CASSTGDEAFF; CDR3 DNA: TGTGCCAGCAGTACAGGCGATGAAGCTTTCTTT
clone size: few; J gene: TRBJ2-5; V gene: TRBV18; D gene: .; CDR3 protein: CASSPGAGQETQYF; CDR3 DNA: TGTGCCAGCTCACCAGGGGCAGGGCAAGAGACCCAGTACTTC
clone size: once; J gene: TRBJ2-7; V gene: TRBV7-9; D gene: TRBD1; CDR3 protein: CASQGQGAYEQYF; CDR3 DNA: TGTGCCAGCCAGGGACAGGGAGCCTACGAGCAGTACTTC
clone size: .; J gene: TRBJ1-1; V gene: TRBV7-9; D gene: TRBD1; CDR3 protein: CASSLGTGNTEAFF; CDR3 DNA: TGTGCCAGCAGCTTAGGGACAGGGAACACTGAAGCTTTCTTT
clone size: .; J gene: TRBJ2-3; V gene: TRBV9; D gene: .; CDR3 protein: CASGIDRDTQYF; CDR3 DNA: TGTGCCAGCGGAATAGATCGGGATACGCAGTATTTT
clone size: .; J gene: TRBJ1-3; V gene: TRBV5-1; D gene: TRBD1; CDR3 protein: CASSLGTGGIGNTIYF; CDR3 DNA: TGCGCCAGCAGCTTGGGGACAGGGGGTATTGGAAACACCATATATTTT
clone size: .; J gene: TRBJ1-6; V gene: TRBV10-1; D gene: .; CDR3 protein: CASPLDRPNLTLYNSPLHF; CDR3 DNA: TGCGCCAGCCCCTTAGACAGGCCGAATTTAACGCTCTATAATTCACCCCTCCACTTT
clone size: .; J gene: TRBJ2-3; V gene: TRBV18; D gene: TRBD1; CDR3 protein: CASSPGRGLLTTDTQYF; CDR3 DNA: TGTGCCAGCTCACCAGGCAGGGGGCTTCTAACCACAGATACGCAGTATTTT
clone size: once; J gene: TRBJ1-2; V gene: TRBV30; D gene: TRBD1; CDR3 protein: CAWTRDRGVRGYTF; CDR3 DNA: TGTGCCTGGACCAGAGACAGGGGGGTGAGAGGCTACACCTTC
clone size: few; J gene: TRBJ2-1; V gene: TRBV5-1; D gene: .; CDR3 protein: CASSYGYWTQRYYNEQFF; CDR3 DNA: TGCGCCAGCAGCTATGGGTACTGGACCCAGAGGTATTACAATGAGCAGTTCTTC
clone size: .; J gene: TRBJ2-3; V gene: TRBV30; D gene: .; CDR3 protein: CAWTTSLVQDTQYF; CDR3 DNA: TGTGCCTGGACGACCAGCCTGGTTCAAGATACGCAGTATTTT
clone size: .; J gene: TRBJ2-7; V gene: TRBV6-5; D gene: .; CDR3 protein: CASSYRLGGAYEQYF; CDR3 DNA: TGTGCCAGCAGTTACAGGTTGGGCGGAGCCTACGAGCAGTACTTC
clone size: .; J gene: TRBJ2-5; V gene: TRBV7-2; D gene: .; CDR3 protein: CASSSAGPKTQYF; CDR3 DNA: TGTGCCAGCAGCTCCGCGGGGCCGAAGACCCAGTACTTC
clone size: once; J gene: TRBJ2-7; V gene: TRBV27; D gene: TRBD1; CDR3 protein: CASSRKGTGVIYEQYF; CDR3 DNA: TGTGCCAGCAGTCGGAAAGGGACAGGGGTGATCTACGAGCAGTACTTC
clone size: .; J gene: TRBJ2-3; V gene: TRBV19; D gene: .; CDR3 protein: CASSRGLQDTQYF; CDR3 DNA: TGTGCCAGTAGTAGGGGGTTGCAAGATACGCAGTATTTT
clone size: .; J gene: TRBJ2-1; V gene: TRBV7-2; D gene: .; CDR3 protein: CASSLYSYNEQFF; CDR3 DNA: TGTGCCAGCAGCTTATACTCCTACAATGAGCAGTTCTTC
clone size: .; J gene: TRBJ1-2; V gene: TRBV7-2; D gene: .; CDR3 protein: CASRRTENYGYTF; CDR3 DNA: TGTGCCAGCAGGAGGACGGAGAACTATGGCTACACCTTC
clone size: few; J gene: TRBJ2-7; V gene: TRBV28; D gene: TRBD1; CDR3 protein: CASSLSISGTGDEQYF; CDR3 DNA: TGTGCCAGCAGTTTATCCATCTCCGGGACAGGGGACGAGCAGTACTTC
clone size: .; J gene: TRBJ1-1; V gene: TRBV28; D gene: .; CDR3 protein: CASSLDTEAFF; CDR3 DNA: TGTGCCAGCAGTTTGGACACTGAAGCTTTCTTT